This TCR beta chain was found in a study of shared clonotypes between healthy human individuals. Study overall: The donor group consisted of a couple of women and three men, aged 18 to 49. CD4 naive cells filled three plates per donor, CD4 memory three, CD8 naive two and CD8 memory one. General observations from the study: Tissue TCR repertoires likely differ from these blood-only repertoires.

Note on this clone: Its antigen is as yet unknown.

Only Caucasian adults living in Nashville, Tennessee served as donors. Using immunoSEQ multiplex PCR, the repertoire was profiled, and TCRdb retains in-frame clones only, with some absent. In the table there are about 1.5 million clones, around 97% of which are singletons. The CDR3 runs to 14 residues. V gave up 8 bases and J gave up 4 bases; unmatched junction bases: 9. Germline CDR1 is MGHDK and CDR2 is SYGVNS. Sequenced input: naive CD4+ T cells sorted from blood. Indicated subset: CD45RA+ positively selected. The clonotype comes from a young man in good health. The V and J genes are TRBV25-1 and TRBJ2-3; 7 bases line up with TRBD2. This CDR3 is CASEQTSRADTQYF. DNA for the CDR3: TGTGCCAGCGAACAGACTAGCAGGGCAGATACGCAGTATTTT.